This is a list of T cell receptor beta chains from one sample in a study of T cells after yellow fever vaccination. TCRdb used MiXCR to reprocess the 5' RACE reads, holding one entry per CDR3 protein. The top ten hold 41% of the sample, which has tens of thousands of distinct CDR3 sequences, approximately 7.5% seen once. The sample consisted of CD8+ T cells sorted from PBMCs, taken on the day of the yellow fever booster vaccination. Every receptor here comes from a man aged 25 to 40 who received the YFV17D yellow fever vaccine. Both conserved end residues are part of each CDR3. A D gene is named only where the DNA matches it firmly. The size of a clone is reported for some rows only, either as once, few or many, or as a class for expanded clones.

clone size	V gene	CDR3 length	D gene	J gene	CDR3 protein	CDR3 DNA
many	TRBV6-5	15	TRBD1	TRBJ1-2	CASSYSTGPNYGYTF	TGTGCCAGCAGTTATTCGACAGGGCCGAACTATGGCTACACCTTC
NA	TRBV4-3	13	NA	TRBJ2-7	CASSPDLLGEQYF	TGCGCCAGCAGCCCGGACCTTTTAGGGGAGCAGTACTTC
few	TRBV5-4	15	TRBD2	TRBJ2-2	CASSPIAGGSLELFF	TGTGCCAGCAGCCCCATAGCGGGAGGGTCTTTGGAGCTGTTTTTT
few	TRBV24-1	14	TRBD1	TRBJ2-2	CATSDSGQAGELFF	TGTGCCACCAGTGATTCTGGACAGGCTGGGGAGCTGTTTTTT
few	TRBV11-2	14	NA	TRBJ2-7	CASSPPRHRYEQYF	TGTGCCAGCAGCCCTCCCCGACACCGCTACGAGCAGTACTTC
once	TRBV20-1	14	NA	TRBJ1-2	CSATIWDGLYGYTF	TGCAGTGCTACGATATGGGACGGGTTATATGGCTACACCTTC
few	TRBV20-1	15	TRBD2	TRBJ2-3	CSARVGLAGPDTQYF	TGCAGTGCTAGAGTCGGACTAGCGGGCCCAGATACGCAGTATTTT
few	TRBV5-5	14	NA	TRBJ1-1	CASSLSNGGTEAFF	TGTGCCAGCAGCTTAAGCAATGGCGGCACTGAAGCTTTCTTT
few	TRBV7-6	14	NA	TRBJ2-3	CASSPWDRTDTQYF	TGTGCCAGCAGCCCCTGGGACCGCACAGATACGCAGTATTTT
many	TRBV12-3/TRBV12-4	14	NA	TRBJ2-2	CASSLRLNTGELFF	TGTGCCAGCAGTTTACGGTTGAACACCGGGGAGCTGTTTTTT
NA	TRBV27	14	TRBD2	TRBJ2-7	CASSGLAGTHEQYF	TGTGCCAGCAGCGGACTAGCGGGAACCCACGAGCAGTACTTC
NA	TRBV7-9	16	NA	TRBJ1-4	CASSLFPDTRNEKLFF	TGTGCCAGCAGCTTATTCCCGGACACACGGAATGAAAAACTGTTTTTT
NA	TRBV18	14	TRBD1	TRBJ2-7	CASSHGTETYEQYF	TGTGCCAGCTCACACGGGACAGAAACCTACGAGCAGTACTTC
few	TRBV29-1	12	NA	TRBJ2-2	CSVPAKDGELFF	TGCAGCGTCCCGGCAAAAGACGGGGAGCTGTTTTTT
NA	TRBV15	16	TRBD2	TRBJ2-1	CATSRATSGSYNEQFF	TGTGCCACCAGCAGAGCTACTAGCGGATCCTACAATGAGCAGTTCTTC
NA	TRBV28	11	NA	TRBJ2-7	CASNRSPEQYF	TGTGCCAGCAACCGGAGCCCCGAGCAGTACTTC
NA	TRBV5-1	16	NA	TRBJ2-1	CASSLSASTAYNEQFF	TGCGCCAGCAGCTTGTCGGCTTCGACCGCCTACAATGAGCAGTTCTTC
NA	TRBV20-1	15	NA	TRBJ2-7	CSARDPAGWDGEQYF	TGCAGTGCTAGAGACCCGGCGGGGTGGGACGGCGAGCAGTACTTC
many	TRBV25-1	11	NA	TRBJ2-3	CASSLADTQYF	TGTGCCAGCAGTCTCGCAGATACGCAGTATTTT
few	TRBV29-1	15	NA	TRBJ2-1	CSVEDFGGLYNEQFF	TGCAGCGTTGAAGATTTTGGCGGTCTCTACAATGAGCAGTTCTTC
few	TRBV6-2/TRBV6-3	16	NA	TRBJ2-6	CASSRLSGPGANVLTF	TGTGCCAGCAGTAGGCTTTCCGGCCCTGGGGCCAACGTCCTGACTTTC
NA	TRBV7-9	14	NA	TRBJ2-2	CASSLDTAWGELFF	TGTGCCAGCAGCTTAGACACGGCATGGGGGGAGCTGTTTTTT
few	TRBV4-3	13	NA	TRBJ2-7	CASSQGTSPEQYF	TGCGCCAGCAGCCAAGGGACATCTCCCGAGCAGTACTTC
few	TRBV29-1	13	NA	TRBJ2-7	CSVEWAESYEQYF	TGCAGCGTTGAATGGGCAGAGTCCTACGAGCAGTACTTC
NA	TRBV5-6	16	NA	TRBJ2-1	CASSPALSGGDNEQFF	TGTGCCAGCAGCCCCGCCTTGAGCGGAGGAGACAATGAGCAGTTCTTC
NA	TRBV12-3/TRBV12-4	12	NA	TRBJ1-5	CASSLQGQPQHF	TGTGCCAGCAGTTTACAAGGCCAGCCCCAGCATTTT
NA	TRBV27	19	TRBD2	TRBJ2-1	CASSRYGTSGRSNYNEQFF	TGTGCCAGCAGTCGATACGGGACTAGCGGGAGGAGTAACTACAATGAGCAGTTCTTC
NA	TRBV7-2	15	NA	TRBJ2-3	CASSLEREGPGVSYF	TGTGCCAGCAGCTTAGAGCGTGAGGGCCCAGGAGTTTCGTATTTT
many	TRBV6-6	13	NA	TRBJ2-1	CASSPAVNNEQFF	TGTGCCAGCAGTCCCGCAGTGAACAATGAGCAGTTCTTC
few	TRBV18	15	TRBD2	TRBJ2-7	CASSHAPGLVGEQYF	TGTGCCAGCTCACACGCCCCGGGACTAGTAGGGGAGCAGTACTTC
NA	TRBV14	13	NA	TRBJ2-7	CASRDRHSYEQYF	TGTGCCAGCAGAGACCGCCACTCCTACGAGCAGTACTTC
many	TRBV10-1	17	NA	TRBJ2-1	CASSESVFGATYNEQFF	TGCGCCAGCAGTGAGTCGGTTTTCGGGGCTACCTACAATGAGCAGTTCTTC
few	TRBV10-3	16	NA	TRBJ2-1	CAISETDGGRDNEQFF	TGTGCCATCAGTGAGACGGATGGAGGTAGGGACAATGAGCAGTTCTTC
few	TRBV7-9	13	TRBD2	TRBJ2-3	CASSRGGADTQYF	TGTGCCAGCAGCCGGGGGGGCGCAGATACGCAGTATTTT
few	TRBV5-6	15	NA	TRBJ2-1	CASREGVADYNEQFF	TGTGCCAGCAGAGAGGGGGTAGCGGACTACAATGAGCAGTTCTTC
NA	TRBV7-9	16	NA	TRBJ2-1	CASSFQRPTAGNEQFF	TGTGCCAGCAGCTTTCAGCGGCCCACCGCAGGGAATGAGCAGTTCTTC
NA	TRBV12-3/TRBV12-4	14	TRBD2	TRBJ2-7	CASTWGTSGFEQYF	TGTGCCAGCACTTGGGGGACTAGCGGGTTCGAGCAGTACTTC
NA	TRBV11-2	16	NA	TRBJ1-4	CASSRGLGQKNEKLFF	TGTGCCAGCAGCCGGGGGCTCGGACAGAAGAATGAAAAACTGTTTTTT
few	TRBV27	13	NA	TRBJ2-1	CASSSQSYNEQFF	TGTGCCAGCAGCTCTCAGTCCTACAATGAGCAGTTCTTC
NA	TRBV20-1	10	NA	TRBJ1-2	CSASGTGYTF	TGCAGTGCTAGTGGCACGGGCTACACCTTC
NA	TRBV7-9	15	TRBD2	TRBJ2-1	CASSWGGSSYNEQFF	TGTGCCAGCAGCTGGGGGGGGAGCTCCTACAATGAGCAGTTCTTC
NA	TRBV6-2/TRBV6-3	15	NA	TRBJ2-2	CASGRPRDETGELFF	TGTGCCAGCGGTCGACCACGGGATGAAACCGGGGAGCTGTTTTTT
many	TRBV6-5	13	NA	TRBJ1-2	CASSPGRRGGYTF	TGTGCCAGCAGTCCCGGTCGGCGGGGCGGCTACACCTTC
NA	TRBV27	14	TRBD2	TRBJ2-1	CASSFSGRYNEQFF	TGTGCCAGCAGTTTTAGCGGGAGATACAATGAGCAGTTCTTC
few	TRBV28	13	TRBD1	TRBJ1-1	CASSVTGGAEAFF	TGTGCCAGCAGTGTTACAGGGGGCGCTGAAGCTTTCTTT
NA	TRBV4-3	15	NA	TRBJ1-6	CASSQATGNVSPLHF	TGCGCCAGCAGCCAAGCTACAGGGAATGTTTCACCCCTCCACTTT
few	TRBV20-1	14	TRBD1	TRBJ2-7	CSASPGTGNYEQYF	TGCAGTGCTAGCCCCGGGACAGGGAACTACGAGCAGTACTTC
NA	TRBV7-9	13	NA	TRBJ1-1	CASSLNDYTEAFF	TGTGCCAGCAGCTTAAACGACTACACTGAAGCTTTCTTT
NA	TRBV20-1	15	TRBD2	TRBJ2-7	CSARAATSGSYEQYF	TGCAGTGCTAGAGCTGCGACTAGCGGGAGCTACGAGCAGTACTTC
many	TRBV20-1	16	NA	TRBJ2-3	CSARDSGEGATDTQYF	TGCAGTGCTAGAGATTCAGGGGAGGGAGCGACAGATACGCAGTATTTT